The 29 T cell receptor beta chains listed next were all sequenced from one sample in a study of vaccination and CD4 T cells after COVID-19. Their target antigens are unknown. Cultured CD4+ T cell DNA underwent sequencing with the Oncomine TCR Beta short-read assay. MiXCR, applied by TCRdb to the PCR reads, yields one record per CDR3 protein. Here the sample spans some 20,000 distinct CDR3 sequences, roughly 44% being singletons. Sample treatment: approximately nine-day PBMC culture with coronavirus spike peptide pools or control peptides (ViraFEST assay). The sample consisted of cultured CD4+ T cells from blood. The origin of the receptors is a human donor with COVID-19.

Only a few counts were recorded for this clonotype. This rearrangement joins TRBV15 to TRBJ1-6; TRBD1 agrees at 10 bases. V lost 3 bases to trimming and J lost 9 bases; unmatched junction nucleotides: 5. This CDR3 comprises 15 residues. The germline V gene encodes CDR1 LNHNV and CDR2 YYDKDF (reference sequence). The CDR3 region is CATSSLGTGVSPLHF. The CDR3 DNA is TGTGCCACCAGCAGCCTCGGGACAGGGGTTTCACCCCTCCACTTT.

This clonotype was counted a few times. The chain carries TRBV7-8 and TRBJ2-5; 7 bases are shared with TRBD2. Germline V CDR1 and CDR2: SGHVS, FQNEAQ. This CDR3 region has 15 residues. Trimming removed 4 bases from V and 5 bases from J; junction bases left unmatched: 10. CDR3 in amino acids: CASSSDSSGGETQYF. In nucleotides, the CDR3 is TGTGCCAGCAGCTCTGATTCTAGCGGCGGGGAGACCCAGTACTTC.

This clonotype was counted a few times. The chain recombines TRBV30 with TRBJ1-6; D ambiguous. CDR1 is GTSNPN and CDR2 is SVGIG in the germline V gene (reference sequence). The V end was cut by 0 bases, the J end by 8 bases, with 8 bases between. The CDR3 spans 13 residues. CDR3 loop: CAWSVSVDSPLHF. For the CDR3, the DNA is TGTGCCTGGAGTGTATCGGTGGATTCACCCCTCCACTTT.

This clonotype was seen a handful of times. The chain is built from TRBV6-2 or TRBV6-3 and TRBJ2-7; 13 bases line up with TRBD2. V lost 3 bases and J lost 4; bases outside the gene matches: 6. CDR3 length equals 16 residues. CDR1 MNHEY and CDR2 SVGEGT come from the germline V gene. CDR3 sequence reads: CASSYGGLAGVYEQYF. For the CDR3, the DNA is TGTGCCAGCAGTTATGGCGGACTAGCGGGGGTTTACGAGCAGTACTTC.

With respect to this clonotype: One junction end disagrees with the germline gene, perhaps due to a read error. This chain connects TRBV6-1 to TRBJ2-3; 8 nucleotides align to TRBD2. The germline V gene has CDR1 MNHNS and CDR2 SASEGT. This CDR3 has 17 residues. The CDR3 protein is CASIRGTTRGAGDTQYF. The DNA for the CDR3 is TGTGCCAGCATAAGGGGGACGACGCGGGGGGCAGGAGATACACAGTATTTT.

V gene TRBV27 combines with J gene TRBJ2-3; D not certain. Germline V gives CDR1 MNHEY, CDR2 SMNVEV (reference sequence). The CDR3 loop spans 13 amino acids. V shed 7 bases and J shed 2 bases, with 10 bases lying between them. The CDR3 region is CASTRGSTDTQYF. The CDR3 DNA reads TGTGCCAGCACCCGTGGTTCCACAGATACGCAGTATTTT.

The chain employs TRBV6-5 and TRBJ1-1; 7 nucleotides match TRBD1. This CDR3 is 13 amino acids long. J was trimmed by 5 bases and V by 2 bases; bases with no gene match: 2. CDR1 MNHEY and CDR2 SVGAGI come from the germline V gene. CDR3 DNA: TGTGCCAGCAGTTACGACAGGGAAACTGAAGCTTTCTTT. Its protein is CASSYDRETEAFF.

This clonotype was seen only a few times. V gene TRBV19 combines with J gene TRBJ1-2, with D uncertain. V was cut by 4 bases and J by 2 bases, with 5 bases left in between. The germline CDR1 and CDR2 sequences are LNHDA and SQIVND (reference sequence). The CDR3 extends over 12 amino acids. This CDR3 reads CASSTTNYGYTF. DNA for the CDR3: TGTGCCAGTAGTACGACAAACTATGGCTACACCTTC.

The chain carries TRBV7-8 and TRBJ1-4; D gene ambiguous. This CDR3 has 15 amino acids. V lost 1 base, J lost 8 bases, and 14 bases lay in between. Germline lookup yields CDR1 SGHVS and CDR2 FQNEAQ. CDR3 sequence: CASSLGPQTGEKLFF. The CDR3 DNA reads as TGTGCCAGCAGCTTAGGCCCACAGACGGGGGAAAAACTGTTTTTT.

V and J are TRBV27 and TRBJ2-7; perhaps TRBD2 as D (5 bases). In germline, CDR1 is MNHEY, CDR2 SMNVEV (reference sequence). The CDR3 covers 14 residues. The V end lost 3 bases, the J end lost 6 bases, and 15 bases lay between the germline ends. For the CDR3, the DNA is TGTGCCAGCAGTTTTACCGATTCAGAGGGCGAGCAGTACTTC. This translates into CASSFTDSEGEQYF.

This clonotype has only a few counts. V and J are TRBV11-2 and TRBJ2-5, with TRBD1 identical over 7 bases. The CDR3 contains 16 residues. After removal of 2 bases from V and 0 bases from J, the junction contained 6 bases not matched to a gene. Germline V gene sequence: CDR1 SGHAT, CDR2 FQNNGV. The CDR3 region has the DNA TGTGCCAGCAGCTTAAGGTTGACAGGGTACCAAGAGACCCAGTACTTC. It codes for CASSLRLTGYQETQYF.

This clonotype was detected a few times. V and J are TRBV10-3 and TRBJ1-1; TRBD1 aligns across 7 bases. CDR3 size: 13 residues. Trimming cost V 8 bases and J 6 bases; bases outside gene matches: 9. Germline CDR1 reads ENHRY; CDR2 reads SYGVKD. CDR3 sequence reads: CAIQGGARSEAFF. CDR3 nucleotides: TGTGCCATCCAAGGGGGCGCGAGGTCTGAAGCTTTCTTT.

The chain combines TRBV11-2 with TRBJ1-6, with D possibly matching TRBD1 (6 bases). The CDR3 has 16 residues. Germline V gene data show CDR1 as SGHAT and CDR2 as FQNNGV. Trimming pared 2 bases from V and 2 bases from J, leaving 10 bases between. This chain's CDR3 is CASSLTGNPYNSPLHF. The CDR3 DNA follows: TGTGCCAGCAGCTTAACAGGGAACCCCTATAATTCACCCCTCCACTTT.

The CDR3 sequence is CASRIQGYGNTIYF. The CDR3 DNA reads TGTGCCAGCAGAATACAGGGGTACGGAAACACCATATATTTT. J is TRBJ1-3 and V is TRBV6-1; 7 positions agree with TRBD1. Germline values: CDR1 MNHNS, CDR2 SASEGT. This CDR3 contains 14 residues. Trimming cost V 6 bases and J 4 bases; bases outside gene matches: 6.

The chain couples TRBV15 to TRBJ2-7, with D possibly matching TRBD2 (7 bases). Germline V gives CDR1 LNHNV, CDR2 YYDKDF (reference sequence). The V and J ends lost 5 bases and 7 bases respectively, with 21 bases between them. CDR3 size: 15 residues. In DNA, the CDR3 is TGTGCCACCAGCCCTTGGGGGGGGGCGCAGTGGGAGCAGTACTTC. This gives the protein CATSPWGGAQWEQYF.

The rearrangement joins TRBV20-1 to TRBJ2-7; no clear D gene. This CDR3 spans 14 amino acids. V dropped 6 bases and J dropped 3 bases, with 18 bases sitting between them. Germline CDR1 reads DFQATT; CDR2 reads SNEGSKA (reference sequence). CDR3 nucleotides: TGCAGTGCAGTAAGGCCCCCCGAAGGCTACGAGCAGTACTTC. Its protein is CSAVRPPEGYEQYF.

This clonotype has only one observation. V and J are TRBV2 and TRBJ1-2, with D possibly matching TRBD1 (5 bases). Trimming pared 8 bases from V and 12 bases from J, leaving 22 bases between. There are 13 residues in the CDR3. The germline gives CDR1 SNHLY, CDR2 FYNNEI. CDR3 bases: TGTGCCAGCGGGCTAAGTTCCTCGGGGCTTGACACCTTC. Amino acids: CASGLSSSGLDTF. Together with reference TRBV2 and TRBJ1-2, the CDR3 gives the full variable domain: EPEVTQTPSHQVTQMGQEVILRCVPISNHLYFYWYRQILGQKVEFLVSFYNNEISEKSEIFDDQFSVERPDGSNFTLKIRSTKLEDSAMYFCASGLSSSGLDTFGSGTRLTVV.

In the case of this clonotype: An end of the junction differs from the germline gene, which may be a read error. The J gene is TRBJ1-1, the V gene TRBV2; D uncertain. Germline V CDR1 and CDR2: SNHLY, FYNNEI. The CDR3 runs 11 residues. The CDR3 sequence is CASSGFTEAFF. The CDR3, as DNA: TGTGCCAGCAGTGGATTCACTGAAGCTTTTTTT.

The chain combines TRBV12-3 or TRBV12-4 with TRBJ2-7, with 9 bases identical to TRBD2. The CDR3 runs 16 residues. J gave up 1 base and V 2 bases, and 6 bases lay outside the gene matches. The CDR3 nucleotides are TGTGCCAGCAGTTTACGGGGTAGCGGGGGTTCCTACGAGCAGTACTTC. This encodes CASSLRGSGGSYEQYF.

The rearrangement uses TRBV19 and TRBJ1-1; 11 bases are a match to TRBD1. With V trimmed by 3 bases and J by 11 bases, 8 bases remained unmatched. Germline loops: CDR1 LNHDA, CDR2 SQIVND (reference sequence). There are 14 residues in the CDR3. CDR3: CASSIRTGGNVAFF. CDR3 sequence (DNA): TGTGCCAGTAGTATTCGGACAGGGGGCAATGTGGCTTTCTTT.

V is TRBV10-3 and J is TRBJ1-4, with D maybe TRBD1 (6 bases). The V gene lost 3 bases and the J gene lost 8 bases, with 13 bases spanning the gap. Germline V gene data show CDR1 as ENHRY and CDR2 as SYGVKD. The CDR3 has 14 residues. CDR3 protein: CAISDVTGAEKLFF. Written as DNA, the CDR3 is TGTGCCATCAGTGACGTGACAGGTGCCGAAAAACTGTTTTTT.

This clonotype has only a few counts. The V gene is TRBV7-9, the J gene TRBJ2-7; D might be TRBD1 (6 bases). Germline V gene data show CDR1 as SEHNR and CDR2 as FQNEAQ (reference sequence). Trimming pared 4 bases from V and 3 bases from J, leaving 7 bases between. CDR3 length equals 12 residues. The CDR3 DNA reads TGTGCCAGCAGCTGGGACAACTACGAGCAGTACTTC. This codes for CASSWDNYEQYF. Filled out from reference TRBV7-9 and TRBJ2-7, the complete variable domain reads DTGVSQNPRHKITKRGQNVTFRCDPISEHNRLYWYRQTLGQGPEFLTYFQNEAQLEKSRLLSDRFSAERPKGSFSTLEIQRTEQGDSAMYLCASSWDNYEQYFGPGTRLTVT.

J is TRBJ1-3 and V is TRBV7-9; D uncertain. This CDR3 region has 14 residues. Looked up from germline, CDR1 is SEHNR and CDR2 is FQNEAQ (reference sequence). The germline V and J ends were trimmed by 1 base and 0 bases, with 4 bases remaining between them. Here the CDR3 DNA reads TGTGCCAGCAGCTTAGACGGCTCTGGAAACACCATATATTTT. Protein product: CASSLDGSGNTIYF.

The rearrangement joins TRBV7-2 to TRBJ1-6, with D perhaps matching TRBD1 (6 bases). Trimming stripped 1 base from V and 5 bases from J, with 6 bases between. The CDR3 has 14 amino acids. Germline V gene lookup returns CDR1 SGHTA and CDR2 FQGNSA. CDR3 nucleotide sequence: TGTGCCAGCAGCTTAGGGACAGATAATTCACCCCTCCACTTT. It codes for CASSLGTDNSPLHF.

Only a few counts were recorded for this clonotype. The V gene is TRBV27, the J gene TRBJ1-6; no definite D call. V was trimmed by 4 bases and J by 7 bases, leaving 11 bases between them. The CDR3 runs to 14 residues. In germline, CDR1 is MNHEY, CDR2 SMNVEV (reference sequence). CDR3 sequence: CASSSPLGNSPLHF. DNA of the CDR3: TGTGCCAGCAGTTCCCCCCTAGGGAATTCACCCCTCCACTTT.

This clonotype came up a few times. This chain uses TRBV6-1 with TRBJ1-1; D gene unclear. The germline gives CDR1 MNHNS, CDR2 SASEGT. CDR3 length: 11 amino acids. Trimming left V 9 bases short and J 1 base short, with 6 bases between. In DNA form, the CDR3 reads TGTGCCAGTATAAAGAACACTGAAGCTTTCTTT. Its translation is CASIKNTEAFF.

The chain employs TRBV7-9 and TRBJ1-3; no clear D. This CDR3 region has 14 residues. Looked up from germline, CDR1 is SEHNR and CDR2 is FQNEAQ (reference sequence). V dropped 6 bases and J dropped 4 bases, with 13 bases sitting between them. The CDR3 nucleotides read TGTGCCAGCAGAGGGTCGGCGGGGGGAAACACCATATATTTT. Amino acid sequence: CASRGSAGGNTIYF.

The chain couples TRBV11-3 to TRBJ2-1; D is unresolved. Trimming took off 2 bases at V and 8 bases at J, with 10 bases between the two ends. Germline-derived CDR1 and CDR2 are SGHNT and YENEEA. This CDR3 has 13 amino acids. The chain's CDR3 is CASSLLGSHEQFF. The CDR3, as DNA: TGTGCCAGCAGCTTATTAGGATCCCATGAGCAGTTCTTC.

V is TRBV7-9 and J is TRBJ1-1; D is possibly TRBD1 (5 bases). V was trimmed by 2 bases and J by 4 bases, leaving 14 bases between them. The germline CDR1 and CDR2 sequences are SEHNR and FQNEAQ (reference sequence). CDR3 length: 15 residues. The CDR3 protein is CASSLRDGRGTEAFF. Written as DNA, the CDR3 is TGTGCCAGCAGCTTACGGGACGGGAGGGGCACTGAAGCTTTCTTT.